This T cell receptor beta chain was retrieved from a study of T cells in Graves' hyperthyroidism and ophthalmopathy. CDR1 is MGHDK, CDR2 SYGVNS, per germline. The ends were cut back, 10 bases at V and 5 bases at J, with 24 bases in the middle. The CDR3 runs 15 residues. This clonotype was observed a few times. A read error may be the cause here, since a much bigger clone is one base away. Authors of the study amplified TCR beta CDR3 regions from RNA transcripts. The TCR CDR3 first-round RT-PCR relied on the HTBI primer set. TCRdb re-called the multiplex PCR reads with MiXCR, one entry per CDR3 protein. The data hold 550,000 to 700,000 distinct CDR3 sequences, with 40% to 55% observed a single time. Patients were excluded because of uncontrolled infection, other autoimmune disease, pregnancy or lactation. Every diagnosis used clinical symptoms, serum thyroxine and TRAb, thyroid ultrasound and orbital computed tomography.

This clonotype was sampled from an adult woman with Graves' disease, either hyperthyroidism or ophthalmopathy (not recorded which). This chain uses TRBV25-1 with TRBJ2-7, with D perhaps matching TRBD1 (5 bases). The material sequenced was peripheral blood or thyroid tissue (not recorded which). The CDR3 DNA is TGTGCCAACTGGCCCCAGGGTCAGGTGAAGAACGAGCAGTACTTC. It encodes CANWPQGQVKNEQYF.